Reported below is one T cell receptor (beta chain). J lost 6 bases, V lost 4 bases, and 4 bases had no gene match. The CDR3 contains 14 residues. CDR1 is SGHAT and CDR2 is FQNNGV in the germline V gene. Profiled with immunoSEQ multiplex PCR; TCRdb holds only in-frame clones, not every one. Of 350,000 to 400,000 clones in the sample, 75% to 90% were seen once. The data stem from a study of blood T cell repertoires in COVID-19. About the research overall: From the United States, Italy and Spain came samples of acute and convalescent COVID-19. PBMCs, B-cell-depleted T cells, or T cells were the source of the cDNA or gDNA that made up the material.

The V gene is TRBV11-2, the J gene TRBJ1-3, with 9 bases identical to TRBD1. Sequencing input: PBMCs or T cells enriched from blood (not recorded which). This receptor was obtained from a man younger than 35 who had recovered from COVID-19. CDR3 amino acids: CASSSGQGENTIYF. CDR3 nucleotides: TGTGCCAGCAGCTCGGGACAGGGCGAAAACACCATATATTTT.